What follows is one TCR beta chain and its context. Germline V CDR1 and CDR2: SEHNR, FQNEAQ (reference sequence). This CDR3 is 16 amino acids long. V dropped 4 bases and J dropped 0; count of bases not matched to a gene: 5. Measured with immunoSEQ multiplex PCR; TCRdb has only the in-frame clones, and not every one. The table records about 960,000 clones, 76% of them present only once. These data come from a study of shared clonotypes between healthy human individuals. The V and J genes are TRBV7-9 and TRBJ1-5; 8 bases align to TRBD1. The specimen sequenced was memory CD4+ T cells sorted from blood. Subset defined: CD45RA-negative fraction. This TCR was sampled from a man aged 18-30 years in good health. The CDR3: CASSSGDRGSNQPQHF. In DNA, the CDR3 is TGTGCCAGCAGCTCCGGTGACAGGGGTAGCAATCAGCCCCAGCATTTT.